This T cell receptor (beta chain) originates from a study of cytomegalovirus exposure and HLA in healthy donors. Findings of the study overall: TCR sequences were mostly rare, though some public TCRs occurred in many donors. In the analysis, some V segments, TRBV6-2 and TRBV6-3 included, were excluded as indistinguishable.

Comments on this clone: Its antigen is not known.

Use of 60 Vbeta and 13 Jbeta primers characterized the PCR. TCRdb keeps only in-frame clones here, not all; method: immunoSEQ multiplex PCR. The sample table sets out around 33,000 clones. The CDR3 is 15 amino acids. Per the germline V gene, CDR1 is LGHNA and CDR2 is YSLEER. V was cut by 0 bases and J by 5 bases, with 11 bases left in between. J is TRBJ1-5 and V is TRBV4-3, with D perhaps matching TRBD1 (5 bases). The sample consisted of PBMCs. This clonotype was obtained from a woman between 40 and 50 years old in good health and CMV-seropositive. CDR3 coding DNA: TGCGCCAGCAGCCAAGAGCTCAGGGTTTATCAGCCCCAGCATTTT. Its translation: CASSQELRVYQPQHF.